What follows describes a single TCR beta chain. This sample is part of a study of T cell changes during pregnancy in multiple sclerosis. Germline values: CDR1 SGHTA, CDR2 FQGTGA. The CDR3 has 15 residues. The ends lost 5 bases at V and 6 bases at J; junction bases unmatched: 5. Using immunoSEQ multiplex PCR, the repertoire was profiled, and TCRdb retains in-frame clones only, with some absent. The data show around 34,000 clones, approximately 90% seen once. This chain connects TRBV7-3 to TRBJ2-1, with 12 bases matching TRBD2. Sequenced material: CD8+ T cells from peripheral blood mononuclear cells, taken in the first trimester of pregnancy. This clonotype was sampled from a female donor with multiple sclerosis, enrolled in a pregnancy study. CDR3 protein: CASSPSGLAGNEQFF. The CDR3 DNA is TGTGCCAGCAGCCCCTCGGGACTAGCGGGCAATGAGCAGTTCTTC.